Following are 16 T cell receptor beta chains from one sample sequenced in a study of CD8+CD57+ T cells in acquired aplastic anemia. Genomic DNA was employed as the template in profiling TCR beta VDJ and CDR3. TCRdb ran MiXCR on the reads and lists one entry per CDR3 protein. The data show 150,000 to 200,000 distinct CDR3 sequences, with 60% to 70% seen just once and roughly 44% held by the top ten. The specimen sequenced was sorted CD4+, CD8+, or CD8+CD57+ T cells (not recorded which) from PBMCs. These receptors were obtained from a human donor in good health.

In the case of this clonotype: This sequence may be a read error, since a much larger clone differs from it by one base. The chain has TRBV12-3 or TRBV12-4 and TRBJ2-2, with 9 bases fitting TRBD2. This CDR3 has 16 amino acids. The CDR3 region has the DNA TGTGCCAGCAGTTTGAGACTAGCGGAAAACACCGGGGGGCTGTTTTTT. This sequence encodes CASSLRLAENTGGLFF.

The sample holds many counts of this clonotype. This chain links TRBV7-9 with TRBJ2-3; D is tentatively TRBD1 or TRBD2 (5 bases each). CDR1 SEHNR and CDR2 FQNEAQ come from the germline V gene (reference sequence). The CDR3 runs to 15 residues. The V end was cut by 3 bases, the J end by 0 bases, with 10 bases between. DNA for the CDR3: TGTGCCAGCAGCTTTGAGGGGTCGAGCACAGATACGCAGTATTTT. It translates to CASSFEGSSTDTQYF.

V and J are TRBV7-9 and TRBJ1-1; perhaps TRBD1 as D (5 bases). V dropped 5 bases and J dropped 5 bases, with 18 bases sitting between them. Germline assignment: CDR1 SEHNR and CDR2 FQNEAQ (reference sequence). The CDR3 length is 15 residues. The DNA for the CDR3 is TGTGCCAGCAGCGCGAGACAGCGTGGGAAGACTGAAGCTTTCTTT. Translated, it gives CASSARQRGKTEAFF.

The chain has TRBV12-3 or TRBV12-4 and TRBJ1-2, with D unresolved. The CDR3 has 12 amino acids. Trimming removed 10 bases at V and 3 bases at J, with 12 bases between. The CDR3 region has the DNA TGTGCCACCCGACCGGATTACTATGGCTACACCTTC. This encodes CATRPDYYGYTF.

This clonotype was detected many times. The rearrangement links TRBV6-5 to TRBJ1-6, with 7 positions matching TRBD1. The CDR3 totals 18 residues. V lost 6 bases and J lost 0; bases outside the gene matches: 11. CDR1 is MNHEY, CDR2 SVGAGI, per germline. The CDR3 reads CASSHRVAGGSYNSPLHF. CDR3 bases: TGTGCCAGCAGCCACCGAGTTGCAGGGGGCTCCTATAATTCACCCCTCCACTTT.

This clonotype was detected ten times or more. V and J are TRBV20-1 and TRBJ2-2, with 10 bases that match TRBD2. The CDR3 consists of 16 residues. Germline trimming cut 6 bases from V and 1 base from J; bases unmatched to any gene: 8. Germline loops: CDR1 DFQATT, CDR2 SNEGSKA (reference sequence). The CDR3 bases are TGCAGTGCCGTCAAGCTAGCGGGAGTGAACACCGGGGAGCTGTTTTTT. This encodes CSAVKLAGVNTGELFF.

The chain is built from TRBV2 and TRBJ1-5, with D possibly matching TRBD1 (5 bases). The CDR3 totals 14 residues. Germline loops: CDR1 SNHLY, CDR2 FYNNEI. Trimming took off 8 bases at V and 6 bases at J, with 17 bases between the two ends. CDR3 bases: TGTGCCAGCTCAGGGCAGGGCGTCCGTCAGCCCCAGCATTTT. Translated, it gives CASSGQGVRQPQHF.

This clonotype was detected a few times. The chain uses TRBV29-1 and TRBJ2-2, with a tentative D call TRBD1 (5 bases). The CDR3 is 16 residues long. CDR1 is SQVTM and CDR2 is ANQGSEA in the germline V gene. V was clipped by 6 bases and J by 0 bases, with 17 bases between them. The DNA for the CDR3 is TGCAGCGTAGCACCCCAGGGCTGTGCGAACACCGGGGAGCTGTTTTTT. This codes for CSVAPQGCANTGELFF.

The chain carries TRBV19 and TRBJ1-2; D is unclear. Germline V gene lookup returns CDR1 LNHDA and CDR2 SQIVND (reference sequence). V was trimmed by 5 bases and J by 4 bases, leaving 14 bases between them. CDR3 length: 14 amino acids. CDR3 sequence (DNA): TGTGCCAGTAGTTTTTGGGGTTCGGGCTATGGCTACACCTTC. It specifies CASSFWGSGYGYTF.

The V call is TRBV12-3 or TRBV12-4, the J call TRBJ2-7; D is unresolved. This CDR3 has 15 amino acids. The V and J ends lost 3 bases and 7 bases respectively, with 19 bases between them. The CDR3 region is CASSFFPAEHGEQYF. The CDR3 DNA reads as TGTGCCAGCAGTTTCTTTCCGGCAGAACATGGGGAGCAGTACTTC.

J is TRBJ1-1 and V is TRBV12-3 or TRBV12-4; no firm D call. The V end was cut by 8 bases, the J end by 4 bases, with 11 bases between. This CDR3 region has 12 residues. CDR3 sequence reads: CASGPLSTEAFF. CDR3 coding DNA: TGTGCCAGCGGTCCGTTAAGCACTGAAGCTTTCTTT.

The V call is TRBV5-1, the J call TRBJ1-2, with TRBD1 as a possible D gene (6 bases). The CDR3 totals 13 residues. With 3 bases removed from V and 6 bases from J, the gap between germline ends came to 12 bases. Germline V CDR1 and CDR2: SGHRS, YFSETQ. The CDR3 spells CASSSRGADGYTF. The CDR3, as DNA: TGCGCCAGCAGCTCCAGGGGCGCAGATGGCTACACCTTC.

V is TRBV20-1 and J is TRBJ2-6, with a possible D match to TRBD1 (5 bases). The V end was cut by 6 bases, the J end by 1 base, with 13 bases between. The germline gives CDR1 DFQATT, CDR2 SNEGSKA (reference sequence). The length of the CDR3 is 15 residues. For the CDR3, the DNA is TGCAGTGCGATAGGAAGGGGTTCTGGGGCCAACGTCCTGACTTTC. Amino acids: CSAIGRGSGANVLTF.

With regard to this clonotype: The junction does not match germline at one end; this may be a read error. The chain employs TRBV5-4 and TRBJ2-5; 8 bases map to TRBD2. This CDR3 contains 14 residues. Germline V gene data show CDR1 as SGHNT and CDR2 as YYREEE (reference sequence). CDR3 in amino acids: CASGLELAEETQYF. The CDR3 nucleotides are TGTGCCAGCGGCTTGGAACTAGCGGAAGAGACCCAGTACTTC.

The chain carries TRBV5-1 and TRBJ2-2; 10 positions agree with TRBD1. Germline V gene sequence: CDR1 SGHRS, CDR2 YFSETQ. The CDR3 runs to 14 residues. The junction had 7 bases not matched to a gene; V was cut back by 7 bases and J by 7 bases. CDR3 region: CASASGQGHGELFF. Written as DNA, the CDR3 is TGCGCCAGCGCCTCGGGACAGGGGCACGGGGAGCTGTTTTTT.

In its sample, this clonotype was seen many times. The rearrangement joins TRBV4-1 to TRBJ1-1, with D uncertain. The germline gives CDR1 MGHRA, CDR2 YSYEKL. V was cut by 3 bases and J by 0 bases, with 11 bases left in between. The CDR3 contains 15 residues. Here the CDR3 DNA reads TGCGCCAGCAGCCACATACATGGGATGAACACTGAAGCTTTCTTT. The encoded protein is CASSHIHGMNTEAFF.